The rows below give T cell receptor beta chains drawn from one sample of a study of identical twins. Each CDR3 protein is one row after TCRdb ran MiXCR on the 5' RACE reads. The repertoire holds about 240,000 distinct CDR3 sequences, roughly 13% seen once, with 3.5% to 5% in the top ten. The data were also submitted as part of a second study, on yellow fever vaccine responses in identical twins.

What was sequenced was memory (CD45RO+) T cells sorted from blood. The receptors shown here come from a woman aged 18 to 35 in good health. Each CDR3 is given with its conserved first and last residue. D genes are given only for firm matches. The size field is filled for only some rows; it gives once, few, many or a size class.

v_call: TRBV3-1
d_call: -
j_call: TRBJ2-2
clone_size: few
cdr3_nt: TGTGCCAGCAGTCTCCAAGGGACCAGGAACACCGGGGAGCTGTTTTTT
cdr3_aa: CASSLQGTRNTGELFF

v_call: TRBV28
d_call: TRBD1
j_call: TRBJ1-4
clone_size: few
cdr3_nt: TGTGCCAGCAGTTTATGGGGCAGGGGGGAAGAAAAACTGTTTTTT
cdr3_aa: CASSLWGRGEEKLFF

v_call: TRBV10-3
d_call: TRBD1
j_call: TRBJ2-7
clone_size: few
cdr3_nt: TGTGCCATCAGGAGGGGGACAGGTGGGGACGAGCAGTACTTC
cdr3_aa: CAIRRGTGGDEQYF

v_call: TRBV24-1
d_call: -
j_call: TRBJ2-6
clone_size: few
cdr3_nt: TGTGCCACCAGTGACCCCTCGGGTTCTGGGGCCAACGTCCTGACTTTC
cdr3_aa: CATSDPSGSGANVLTF

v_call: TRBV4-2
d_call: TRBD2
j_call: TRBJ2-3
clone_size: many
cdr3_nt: TGTGCCAGCAGCCAAGATCCAAAGGCTAGCGGGAGTTCCGGAGATACGCAGTATTTT
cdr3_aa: CASSQDPKASGSSGDTQYF

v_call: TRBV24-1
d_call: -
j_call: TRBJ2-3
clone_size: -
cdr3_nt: TGTGCCACCAGTGATCCCTTGTCGTACGGAGATACGCAGTATTTT
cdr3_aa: CATSDPLSYGDTQYF

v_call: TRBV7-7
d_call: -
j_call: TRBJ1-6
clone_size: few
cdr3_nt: TGTGCTAGCAGCTTAAACAGGAGCTCCAGGGGAGATAATTCACCCCTCCACTTT
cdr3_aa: CASSLNRSSRGDNSPLHF

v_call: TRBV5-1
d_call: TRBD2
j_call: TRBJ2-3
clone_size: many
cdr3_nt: TGCGCCAGCAGCTTGAGGGGACTAGGCACAGATACGCAGTATTTT
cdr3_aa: CASSLRGLGTDTQYF

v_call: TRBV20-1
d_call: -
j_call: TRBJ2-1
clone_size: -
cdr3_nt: TGCAGTGCTAGAGACTATACCCAGGGGCATGAGCAGTTCTTC
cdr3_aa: CSARDYTQGHEQFF

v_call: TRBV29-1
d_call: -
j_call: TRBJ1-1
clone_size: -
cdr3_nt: TGCAGCGTGGACATGGGGGGGGTAGCTTTCTTT
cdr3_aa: CSVDMGGVAFF

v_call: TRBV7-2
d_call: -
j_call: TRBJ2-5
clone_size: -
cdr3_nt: TGTGCCAGCAGCTTAGGTCCGGATGGGGAGACCCAGTACTTC
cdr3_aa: CASSLGPDGETQYF

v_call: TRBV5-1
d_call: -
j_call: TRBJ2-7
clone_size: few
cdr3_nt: TGCGCCAGCAGCTCCAACGCCTACGAGCAGTACTTC
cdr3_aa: CASSSNAYEQYF

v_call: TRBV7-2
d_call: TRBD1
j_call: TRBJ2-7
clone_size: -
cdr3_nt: TGTGCCAGCAGCCCGGACAGGGGAGGTAACGAGCAGTACTTC
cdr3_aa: CASSPDRGGNEQYF

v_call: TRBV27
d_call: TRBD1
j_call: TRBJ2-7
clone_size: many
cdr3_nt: TGTGCCAGCAGTATTCGGACAGGGGGCTACTCCTACGAGCAGTACTTC
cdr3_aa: CASSIRTGGYSYEQYF

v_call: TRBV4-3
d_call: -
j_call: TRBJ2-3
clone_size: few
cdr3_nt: TGCGCCAGCAGCCAAGATTGGACTACCACAGATACGCAGTATTTT
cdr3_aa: CASSQDWTTTDTQYF

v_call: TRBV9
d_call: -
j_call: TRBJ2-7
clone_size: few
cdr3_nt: TGTGCCAGCAGCCCTGGAGCCTCCTACGAGCAGTACTTC
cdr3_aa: CASSPGASYEQYF

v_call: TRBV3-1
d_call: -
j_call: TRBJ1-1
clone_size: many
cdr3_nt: TGTGCCAGCTCCCAACAGGGCTGGGACACTGAAGCTTTCTTT
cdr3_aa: CASSQQGWDTEAFF

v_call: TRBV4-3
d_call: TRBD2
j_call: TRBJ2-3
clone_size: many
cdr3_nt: TGCGCCAGCAGCCAAGCCCGCGGGAGTGTGGATACGCAGTATTTT
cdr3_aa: CASSQARGSVDTQYF

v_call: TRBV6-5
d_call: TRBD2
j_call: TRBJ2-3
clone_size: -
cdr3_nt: TGTGCCAGCAGTTACTCGAGAGCGGGGGCAGATACGCAGTATTTT
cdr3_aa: CASSYSRAGADTQYF

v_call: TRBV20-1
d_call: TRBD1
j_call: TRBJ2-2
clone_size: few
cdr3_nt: TGCAGTGCTAGAGATCAATTCGGACAGGGGAACACCGGGGAGCTGTTTTTT
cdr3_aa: CSARDQFGQGNTGELFF